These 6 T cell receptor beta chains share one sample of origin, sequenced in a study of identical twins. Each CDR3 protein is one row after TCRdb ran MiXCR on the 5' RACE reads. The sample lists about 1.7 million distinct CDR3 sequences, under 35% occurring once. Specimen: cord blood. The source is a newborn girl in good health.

CDR3 DNA sequence: TGCAGTGCTAGAGTCAGCCGGACCCTAACCTACGAGCAGTACTTC. This translates into CSARVSRTLTYEQYF. This rearrangement joins TRBV20-1 to TRBJ2-4, with D uncertain. The end of the DNA is better explained by TRBJ2-7, so the J call may be wrong. Germline values: CDR1 DFQATT, CDR2 SNEGSKA (reference sequence). This CDR3 comprises 15 residues.

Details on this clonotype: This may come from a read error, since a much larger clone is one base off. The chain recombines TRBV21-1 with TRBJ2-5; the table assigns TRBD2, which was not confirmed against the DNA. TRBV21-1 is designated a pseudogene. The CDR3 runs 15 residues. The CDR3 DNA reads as TGTGCCAGCAGACCCGGACTAGCGGGGTACAATGAGCAGTACTTC. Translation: CASRPGLAGYNEQYF.

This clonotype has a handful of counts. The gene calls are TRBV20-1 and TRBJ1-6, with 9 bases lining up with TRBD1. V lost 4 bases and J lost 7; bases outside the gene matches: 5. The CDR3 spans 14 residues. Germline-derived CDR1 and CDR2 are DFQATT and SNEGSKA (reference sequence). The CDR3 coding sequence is TGCAGTGCTATAGAAGGACAGGGGAATTCACCCCTCCACTTT. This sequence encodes CSAIEGQGNSPLHF.

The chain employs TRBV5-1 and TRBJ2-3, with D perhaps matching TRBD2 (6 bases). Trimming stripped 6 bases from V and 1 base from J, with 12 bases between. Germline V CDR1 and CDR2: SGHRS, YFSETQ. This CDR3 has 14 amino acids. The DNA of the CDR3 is TGCGCCAGCACCGGAGGGCTGGGCACAGATACGCAGTATTTT. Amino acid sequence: CASTGGLGTDTQYF.

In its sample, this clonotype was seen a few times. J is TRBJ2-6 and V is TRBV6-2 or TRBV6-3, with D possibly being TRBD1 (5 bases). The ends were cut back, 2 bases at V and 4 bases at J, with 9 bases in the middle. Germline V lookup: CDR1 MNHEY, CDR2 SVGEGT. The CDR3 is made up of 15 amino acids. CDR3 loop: CASSYERTGANVLTF. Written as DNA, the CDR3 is TGTGCCAGCAGTTACGAGAGGACAGGGGCCAACGTCCTGACTTTC.

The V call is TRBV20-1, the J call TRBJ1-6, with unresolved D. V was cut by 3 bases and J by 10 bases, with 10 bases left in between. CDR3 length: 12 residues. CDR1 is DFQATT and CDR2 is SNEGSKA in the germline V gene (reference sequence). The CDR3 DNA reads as TGCAGTGCTAGTCGAGACAAATCACCCCTCCACTTT. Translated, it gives CSASRDKSPLHF.